A selection of T cell receptor beta chains follows, all from one sample in a study of cytomegalovirus exposure and HLA in healthy donors. Using immunoSEQ multiplex PCR, the repertoire was profiled, and TCRdb retains in-frame clones only, with some absent. The data show around 140,000 clones, 60% to 85% seen once. Sequencing was performed on PBMCs. These receptor sequences come from a woman aged 18 to 35 in good health and CMV-seronegative. Both conserved end residues are part of each CDR3. A D gene is named only where the DNA matches it firmly. Size is stated for part of the rows, as once, few or many counts, or as a class when the clone is expanded.

v_call	clone_size	j_call	d_call	cdr3_length	cdr3_aa	cdr3_nt
TRBV9	-	TRBJ2-2	-	15	CASSYFDRNTGELFF	TGTGCCAGCAGCTACTTCGACAGGAACACCGGGGAGCTGTTTTTT
TRBV5-1	-	TRBJ2-5	TRBD1	13	CASSRDRVETQYF	TGCGCCAGCAGCCGGGACAGGGTTGAGACCCAGTACTTC
TRBV5-4	-	TRBJ1-1	-	16	CASSGRGGPGDTEAFF	TGTGCCAGCAGCGGCCGGGGGGGCCCCGGGGACACTGAAGCTTTCTTT
TRBV6-1	once	TRBJ1-1	TRBD1	16	CASSETPGQGARLAFF	TGTGCCAGCAGTGAGACCCCGGGACAGGGGGCGCGGTTAGCTTTCTTT
TRBV13	-	TRBJ2-7	-	14	CASSSRALAHEQYF	TGTGCCAGCAGTTCCCGGGCCCTAGCCCACGAGCAGTACTTC
TRBV18	-	TRBJ2-3	TRBD2	15	CASFPTAGSTDTQYF	TGTGCCAGCTTCCCCACAGCGGGAAGCACAGATACGCAGTATTTT
TRBV29-1	few	TRBJ2-6	-	13	CSVAGSEANVLTF	TGCAGCGTTGCAGGGTCGGAAGCCAACGTCCTGACTTTC
TRBV30	-	TRBJ2-1	-	12	CAWSWQGNEQFF	TGTGCCTGGAGTTGGCAGGGGAATGAGCAGTTCTTC
TRBV6-1	-	TRBJ2-7	-	15	CASSEQAQGPYEQYF	TGTGCCAGCAGTGAACAAGCCCAGGGGCCCTACGAGCAGTACTTC
TRBV6-5	-	TRBJ1-1	-	14	CASSYGARVTEAFF	TGTGCCAGCAGTTATGGGGCGCGCGTAACTGAAGCTTTCTTT
TRBV6-5	-	TRBJ1-1	-	14	CASSFRQVGTEAFF	TGTGCCAGCAGTTTTCGGCAGGTGGGCACTGAAGCTTTCTTT
TRBV7-9	once	TRBJ2-5	TRBD1	15	CASSFWDRGKETQYF	TGTGCCAGCAGCTTCTGGGACAGGGGGAAAGAGACCCAGTACTTC
TRBV14	-	TRBJ2-1	TRBD2	20	CASSQVPLSPLAGGIHEQFF	TGTGCCAGCAGCCAAGTTCCCCTCAGTCCCTTGGCGGGAGGGATCCATGAGCAGTTCTTC
TRBV5-4	-	TRBJ2-1	TRBD2	16	CASSPPAGGSYNEQFF	TGTGCCAGCAGCCCCCCAGCGGGAGGATCATACAATGAGCAGTTCTTC